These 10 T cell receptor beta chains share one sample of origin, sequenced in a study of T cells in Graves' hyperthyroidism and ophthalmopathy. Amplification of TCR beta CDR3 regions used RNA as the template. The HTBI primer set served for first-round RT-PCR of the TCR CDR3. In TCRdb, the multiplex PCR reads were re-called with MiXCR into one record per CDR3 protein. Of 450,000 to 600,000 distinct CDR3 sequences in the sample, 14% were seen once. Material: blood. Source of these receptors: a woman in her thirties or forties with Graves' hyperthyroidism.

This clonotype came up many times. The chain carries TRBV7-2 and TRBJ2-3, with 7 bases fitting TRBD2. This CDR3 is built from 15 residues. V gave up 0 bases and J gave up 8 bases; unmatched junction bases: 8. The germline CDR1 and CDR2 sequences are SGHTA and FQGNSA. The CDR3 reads CASSLAGGVFGTQYF. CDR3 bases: TGTGCCAGCAGCTTAGCGGGAGGGGTGTTTGGTACGCAGTATTTT.

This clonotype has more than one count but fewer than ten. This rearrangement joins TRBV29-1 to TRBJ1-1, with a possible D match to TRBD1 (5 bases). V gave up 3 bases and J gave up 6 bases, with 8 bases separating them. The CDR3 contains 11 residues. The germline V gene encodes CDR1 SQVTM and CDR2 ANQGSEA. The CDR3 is CSVDGGAEAFF. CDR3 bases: TGCAGCGTTGATGGGGGAGCTGAAGCTTTCTTT.

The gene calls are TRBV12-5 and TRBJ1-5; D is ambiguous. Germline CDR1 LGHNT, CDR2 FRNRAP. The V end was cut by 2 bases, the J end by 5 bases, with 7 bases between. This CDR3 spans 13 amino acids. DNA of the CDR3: TGTGCTAGTGGTTTGCCCATGGATCAGCCCCAGCATTTT. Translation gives CASGLPMDQPQHF.

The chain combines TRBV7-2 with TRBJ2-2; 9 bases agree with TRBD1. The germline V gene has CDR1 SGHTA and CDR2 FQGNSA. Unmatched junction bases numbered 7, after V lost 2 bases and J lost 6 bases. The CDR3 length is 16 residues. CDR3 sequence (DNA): TGTGCCAGCAGCTTAAATGCGGACAGGGGTGCCGGGGAGCTGTTTTTT. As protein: CASSLNADRGAGELFF.

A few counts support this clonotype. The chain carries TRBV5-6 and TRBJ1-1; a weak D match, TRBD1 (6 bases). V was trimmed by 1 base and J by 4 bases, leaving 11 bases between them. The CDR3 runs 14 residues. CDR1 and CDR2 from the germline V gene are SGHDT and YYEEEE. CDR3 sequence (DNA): TGTGCCAGCAGCTTGCTCAGGGGAGGCACTGAAGCTTTCTTT. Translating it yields CASSLLRGGTEAFF. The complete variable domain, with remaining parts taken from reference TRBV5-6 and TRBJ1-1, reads DAGVTQSPTHLIKTRGQQVTLRCSPKSGHDTVSWYQQALGQGPQFIFQYYEEEERQRGNFPDRFSGHQFPNYSSELNVNALLLGDSALYLCASSLLRGGTEAFFGQGTRLTVV.

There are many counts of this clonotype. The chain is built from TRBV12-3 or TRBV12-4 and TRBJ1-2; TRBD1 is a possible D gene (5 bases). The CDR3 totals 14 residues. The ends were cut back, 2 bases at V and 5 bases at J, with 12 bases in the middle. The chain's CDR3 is CASSLLQERYGYTF. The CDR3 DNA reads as TGTGCCAGCAGTTTATTACAGGAAAGATATGGCTACACCTTC.

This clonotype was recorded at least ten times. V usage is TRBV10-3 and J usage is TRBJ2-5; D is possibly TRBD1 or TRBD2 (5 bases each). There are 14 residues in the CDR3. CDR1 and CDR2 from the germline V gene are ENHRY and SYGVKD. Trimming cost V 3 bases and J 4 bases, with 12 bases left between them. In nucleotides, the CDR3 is TGTGCCATCAGTGATTCCAGGGCGGGAGAGACCCAGTACTTC. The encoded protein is CAISDSRAGETQYF.

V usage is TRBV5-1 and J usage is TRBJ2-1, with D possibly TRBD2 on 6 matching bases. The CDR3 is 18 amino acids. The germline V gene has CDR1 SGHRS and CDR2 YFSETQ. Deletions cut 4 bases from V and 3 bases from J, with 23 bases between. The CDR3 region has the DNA TGCGCCAGCAGCCGGGGGACCCTCGGGAGTGGATTCTACAATGAGCAGTTCTTC. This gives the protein CASSRGTLGSGFYNEQFF. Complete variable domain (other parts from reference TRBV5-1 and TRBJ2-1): KAGVTQTPRYLIKTRGQQVTLSCSPISGHRSVSWYQQTPGQGLQFLFEYFSETQRNKGNFPGRFSGRQFSNSRSEMNVSTLELGDSALYLCASSRGTLGSGFYNEQFFGPGTRLTVL.

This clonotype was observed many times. The DNA of the CDR3 is TGTGCCAGCAGCTTAGTAGCGAGCCCCAGCGGATCCACAGATACGCAGTATTTT. Its translation: CASSLVASPSGSTDTQYF. The chain links TRBV7-9 to TRBJ2-3; TRBD2 might be the D (5 bases). Germline CDR1 reads SEHNR; CDR2 reads FQNEAQ (reference sequence). The CDR3 runs 18 residues. V was clipped by 1 base and J by 2 bases, with 19 bases between them.

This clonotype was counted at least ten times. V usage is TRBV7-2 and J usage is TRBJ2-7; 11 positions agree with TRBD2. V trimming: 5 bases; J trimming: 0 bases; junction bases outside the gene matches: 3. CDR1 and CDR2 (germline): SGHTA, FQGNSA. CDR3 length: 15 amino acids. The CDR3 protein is CASSPGLAVSYEQYF. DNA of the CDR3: TGTGCCAGCAGCCCGGGACTAGCGGTCTCCTACGAGCAGTACTTC.